This entry concerns a single T cell receptor beta chain. The data were taken from a study of PD-L1 blockade in urothelial cancer. Documented time point: pretreatment peripheral blood. Urothelial carcinoma, locally advanced or metastatic, affected the patients. Spiked synthetic TCR analogs estimated absolute template abundance per PCR. The repertoire was sequenced with immunoSEQ multiplex PCR; TCRdb's copy has only in-frame clones and lacks some. The sample has 15,000 to 20,000 clones; approximately 89% are singletons. The CDR3 extends over 15 amino acids. V was shortened by 1 base and J by 2 bases, with 10 bases between the two germline ends. Germline CDR1 reads SNHLY; CDR2 reads FYNNEI.

Sequences were derived from PBMCs, sampled around atezolizumab (anti-PD-L1) treatment. This TCR came from a man between 65 and 79 years old with urothelial cancer. This chain uses TRBV2 with TRBJ2-3; tentative D call: TRBD1 (6 bases). The CDR3 DNA sequence: TGTGCCAGCAGTGAAGAGGGGGTGGTCACAGATACGCAGTATTTT. Its protein is CASSEEGVVTDTQYF. The complete variable domain, with remaining parts taken from reference TRBV2 and TRBJ2-3, reads EPEVTQTPSHQVTQMGQEVILRCVPISNHLYFYWYRQILGQKVEFLVSFYNNEISEKSEIFDDQFSVERPDGSNFTLKIRSTKLEDSAMYFCASSEEGVVTDTQYFGPGTRLTVL.